This T cell receptor beta chain was retrieved from a study of T-cell reconstitution after alpha-beta-depleted transplantation in children. Unique molecular identifiers were incorporated into the prepared TCRbeta library. TCRdb processed the PCR reads anew with MiXCR; each CDR3 protein has one entry. Among around 380,000 distinct CDR3 sequences listed, 11% were seen once. This CDR3 contains 14 residues. Germline V gene data show CDR1 as MGHRA and CDR2 as YSYEKL. The V and J ends lost 4 bases and 5 bases, in that order; junction bases with no gene match: 6. This TCR was recovered from a human donor who donated a stem cell graft to a child with acute myeloid leukemia. The chain uses TRBV4-1 and TRBJ2-5; TRBD2 matches at 8 bases. Here the sequenced sample was PBMCs from the stem cell graft donor, taken from the stem cell graft. CDR3 amino acids: CASSPPGGGETQYF. The CDR3 bases are TGCGCCAGCAGCCCCCCGGGCGGGGGGGAGACCCAGTACTTC.